A single sample gave rise to the 8 T cell receptor beta chains below, sequenced in a study of blood T cells in healthy people across ages. For the second PCR, which ran for about 7 to 11 cycles, a sample-barcoded 5' primer and a J-beta primer mix were used. TCRdb re-analysed the 5' RACE reads in MiXCR, keeping a single row per CDR3 protein. Of about 1.5 million distinct CDR3 sequences in the sample, 35% to 45% were seen once. The specimen was blood. The receptors stem from a woman aged 18 to 35 in good health.

CDR3 nucleotides: TGTGCCAGCAGCTCTCTAGAAAGGCGACAAGCTTTCTTT. This codes for CASSSLERRQAFF. V is TRBV5-4 and J is TRBJ1-1; no definite D call. CDR1 is SGHNT, CDR2 YYREEE, per germline (reference sequence). V lost 3 bases to trimming and J lost 9 bases, with 15 bases between them. There are 13 residues in the CDR3.

This rearrangement joins TRBV19 to TRBJ2-6; D unclear. Per germline, CDR1 LNHDA and CDR2 SQIVND (reference sequence). The length of the CDR3 is 14 residues. V was trimmed by 5 bases and J by 2 bases, leaving 7 bases between them. In DNA, the CDR3 is TGTGCCAGTAGTGCACGGCCTGGGGCCAACGTCCTGACTTTC. Translating gives CASSARPGANVLTF.

Only a few counts were recorded for this clonotype. This rearrangement joins TRBV30 to TRBJ2-7, with TRBD1 identical over 9 bases. V trimming: 3 bases; J trimming: 2 bases; junction bases outside the gene matches: 8. CDR1 and CDR2 from the germline V gene are GTSNPN and SVGIG (reference sequence). The CDR3 spans 15 residues. DNA for the CDR3: TGTGCCTGGAGAGGAGGGACAGGGACCACCTACGAGCAGTACTTC. Translation gives CAWRGGTGTTYEQYF.

V is TRBV9 and J is TRBJ2-2, with D uncertain. Per the germline V gene, CDR1 is SGDLS and CDR2 is YYNGEE. The CDR3 loop spans 14 amino acids. V lost 2 bases to trimming and J lost 7 bases, with 12 bases between them. The CDR3 DNA reads TGTGCCAGCAGCGTGACACCGTCAGGCGGGGAGCTGTTTTTT. Amino acid sequence: CASSVTPSGGELFF.

This clonotype was seen only a few times. CDR3 loop: CASSPPGLGYGEQFF. The DNA of the CDR3 is TGTGCCAGCAGCCCCCCCGGGCTGGGGTACGGTGAGCAGTTCTTC. The chain uses TRBV9 and TRBJ2-1; D is unresolved. Germline assignment: CDR1 SGDLS and CDR2 YYNGEE. The CDR3 is 15 residues long. Between the trimmed V and J ends, which lost 4 bases and 9 bases, there was a span of 20 bases.

The genes are TRBV6-1 and TRBJ2-3; either TRBD1 or TRBD2 may supply D (6 bases each). The V end lost 1 base, the J end lost 4 bases, and 12 bases lay between the germline ends. This CDR3 is built from 15 residues. Looked up from germline, CDR1 is MNHNS and CDR2 is SASEGT. CDR3 loop: CASSEGPGAADTQYF. Here the CDR3 DNA reads TGTGCCAGCAGTGAAGGACCGGGGGCGGCAGATACGCAGTATTTT.

A few counts support this clonotype. A read error may account for a junction end that differs from germline. In DNA form, the CDR3 reads TGTGCTAGCAGCTTAGAGGGGCACAATGAGCAGTTCTTC. Protein: CASSLEGHNEQFF. The rearrangement joins TRBV7-7 to TRBJ2-1, with D perhaps given as TRBD1 or TRBD2 (5 bases each). This CDR3 spans 13 amino acids. Germline loops: CDR1 SSHAT, CDR2 FNYEAQ (reference sequence).

The rearrangement uses TRBV27 and TRBJ1-5; TRBD1 agrees at 9 bases. The CDR3 is 13 residues long. Per germline, CDR1 MNHEY and CDR2 SMNVEV (reference sequence). J was trimmed by 6 bases and V by 8 bases; bases with no gene match: 5. CDR3 bases: TGTGCCAGCGGCGGGACAGGGTTTCAGCCCCAGCATTTT. Its protein product is CASGGTGFQPQHF.